This TCR beta chain was captured by sequencing in a study of cytomegalovirus exposure and HLA in healthy donors (TCRdb year 2017). Turning to the overall study: According to an earlier analysis of 587 of the donors, roughly 180 million T cells yielded roughly 100 million unique TCR beta sequences and less than 300 Gb of sequence data. Roughly 300 gigabases of sequencing data and around 87 million unique TCR sequences were included in an early release covering 550 to 800 HLA-typed donors. Of the roughly 400 genotyped donors, 81% fell in the genetic ancestry cluster associated with self-reported Caucasian donors. The aim of the study was to test whether cataloging public T cell receptors could identify signatures of past pathogen exposure. Using immunosequencing, the study profiled T cell repertoires from 500 to 800 subjects and related those repertoires to cytomegalovirus serostatus. A separate validation cohort of over a hundred different subjects was used in addition to the approximately 670-subject first cohort. The study combined high-throughput TCR immunosequencing, statistical association of individual TCRs with disease status, and machine learning to predict cytomegalovirus infection status. In a later analysis, previously published TCR beta repertoires from 670 or so donors were re-analyzed and high-resolution HLA genotyping was added so that TCR occurrence patterns could be studied. Rather than using new phenotypic data, the later analysis identified candidate immune exposures from TCR beta sequences and from how often those sequences occurred across donors. In an earlier analysis of about 590 of the donors, high-throughput TCR beta sequencing was used to judge whether each TCR beta V gene segment behaved as functional or pseudogenic. Donor age, sex, ethnicity and CMV serostatus were compiled together with the repertoire data. In a later genetic analysis, genome-wide SNP genotypes for 398 of the 666 donors were used, and that subset was treated as a discovery cohort. Every discovery cohort repertoire had been produced on one sequencing platform. Both class I and class II loci were covered by HLA typing, at four-digit resolution. The number of typed donors differed by locus: roughly 629-640 for A, B, C, DRB1 and DQB1; 500 to 550 for DQA1; some 590 for DPA1; and roughly 450 for DPB1. Roughly five DR-DQ haplotypes were handled as single units for association and clustering because linkage in the cohort was strong. Among some 410 genotyped donors of the cohort, an average of approximately 200,000 unique TCR beta nucleotide sequences was sequenced per donor, of which 15% to 20% were non-productive.

Overall results and qualifications from the work: According to a later analysis, parvovirus B19, influenza, CMV and Epstein-Barr virus appeared linked to several top co-occurrence clusters. For the cohort, immune exposure information was limited to CMV serostatus. The sequencing pipeline was judged likely to have produced a cluster of highly shared sequence variants as a technical artifact. Some IMGT-functional V segments, including TRBV6-2 and TRBV6-3, could not be distinguished by the 87-base-pair reads and were therefore excluded. HLA typing was unavailable for some donors at each locus, so association tests used only the typed subset. Correlated functional status among segregating V segments might reflect linkage disequilibrium, but an unknown experimental factor could not be ruled out. Specific HLA alleles were associated with roughly 17,000 TCR beta sequences at a false discovery rate of 0.05 in a later analysis. In a later analysis, HLA-associated TCR beta chains showed more clonal expansion and lower generation probabilities than non-associated chains that were equally common. In a later genetic analysis, a missense DCLRE1C variant was associated with V-gene and J-gene trimming of TCR beta chains, and the association was replicated in an independent cohort. Only TCR beta chains were sequenced in this cohort, and the absence of alpha or paired-chain data limited detectable features. Strong co-occurrence of HLA alleles, especially DR and DQ, made assigning TCR associations to individual alleles difficult. A later analysis found that TCR association rates varied across HLA loci, with DRB1 alleles showing the most associated TCRs and HLA-C alleles the fewest. The earlier analysis of 587 of the donors excluded roughly 16 rarely observed V segments, including chromosome 9 orphons, because counts were too low. It was suggested by the authors that the approach could potentially be generalized to other disease states and immunological phenotypes. A further reported finding was that TCR beta sequences accurately predicted the HLA-A and HLA-B alleles for most subjects in the first cohort. According to a later analysis, most CMV-associated TCR beta chains appeared to be HLA-restricted, and the HLA associations seemed to be driven largely by CMV exposure. According to a later genetic analysis, donors in an Asian-associated ancestry cluster had fewer N-insertions in productive TCRs than the approximately 700-donor mean. Across donors, most TCR sequences were observed very rarely, whereas some public TCRs were present in many individuals. In the study, 150 to 200 TCR beta chains were listed as associated with cytomegalovirus. A few of the identified cytomegalovirus-associated TCR beta chains were confirmed in vitro to be specific for cytomegalovirus antigens. Roughly uniform sequencing depth across donors was assumed in presence/absence analyses, although this assumption may not hold. In an earlier analysis of 500 to 650 of the donors, most TCR beta V segments appeared in productive rearrangements about 87% or about 30% of the time, broadly matching IMGT annotations. The classifier was reported to diagnose cytomegalovirus status with high specificity and sensitivity in both the original cohort and the validation cohort.

Receptor libraries were prepared by the immunoSEQ multiplex PCR assay. The multiplex PCR relied on a mix of 60 forward primers for TCR Vbeta segments and 13 reverse primers for TCR Jbeta segments. Amplification of the CDR3 region of rearranged TCR beta genes was performed with a multiplex PCR assay on genomic DNA. On the Illumina HiSeq System, the amplified TCR beta libraries were sequenced as 87-base-pair reads. As for the original processing: In a later analysis, about 80 million unique TCR beta chains were counted across the roughly 610 repertoires, and roughly 11 million of these chains were shared by at least two donors. Raw reads were error-corrected and collapsed into unique sequences by a nearest-neighbor algorithm in which closely related sequences were merged to remove PCR and sequencing errors. To assign V, D and J gene segments, CDR3 sequences were aligned to IMGT reference sequences. For a sequence to be retained, a match of at least six nucleotides to both a V gene segment and a J gene segment was required. Rearrangements were called productive when the CDR3 lacked stop codons and stayed in frame with V and J; all others were non-productive. Following IMGT convention, CDR3 was defined as the stretch from the second conserved V-encoded cysteine to the conserved J-encoded phenylalanine. The earlier analysis of some 550 of the donors excluded any sequence lacking an unambiguous match to a single V gene segment. In an earlier analysis of several hundred of the donors, V segments were called functional above 56.7% productive rearrangements and were called segregating when the between-donor standard deviation exceeded 5%. A statistical classification framework was built for diagnosing cytomegalovirus status from the catalog of TCR beta chain sequences. V and J gene assignment, in a later analysis, came from comparing TCR nucleotide sequences with IMGT/GENE-DB human TR gene sequences. A later analysis assigned CDR3 sequences and most-parsimonious VDJ recombination scenarios with the TCRdist pipeline. A later analysis defined each TCR beta chain by its CDR3 amino acid sequence plus V-gene family, and excluded reads lacking a unique V-gene family. To address suspected cross-contamination and a sequencing artifact, a later analysis removed around 600 highly shared, low-generation-probability nucleotide sequences. In a later analysis, a clonal expansion index for each public chain was calculated from normalized within-repertoire ranks of inferred template counts. A later analysis computed generation probabilities with a VDJ recombination model fitted to out-of-frame rearrangements, and checked the results against IGoR. A later analysis scored TCR-TCR, TCR-HLA and TCR-CMV co-occurrence with hypergeometric tests, applying a repertoire-size bias correction to TCR pairs. To estimate false discovery rates, a later analysis permuted the HLA or CMV assignments 20 times. In a later analysis, co-occurring TCRs were grouped using DBSCAN, and TCRdist sequence similarity was added for clustering within HLA-allele-positive subsets. For co-occurrence clustering, repertoires with fewer than 30,000 or more than 120,000 public chains were excluded, along with five repertoires with anomalous nucleotide sharing. TCRdb limited this immuneACCESS table to in-frame rearrangements with V and J called. A share of clones is missing; checked studies link under half to unresolved V genes, and the rest is unexplained. Clone size and V and J calls were adopted from that table, with D and trimming inferred from the DNA. Present in this sample are roughly 100,000 clones, about 78% of which were seen just once. Around 1.2% of the sample rests with the top ten.

The CDR3 starts with the cysteine, ends with the phenylalanine, and has 17 residues. This entry keeps only the CDR3 DNA: 51 bases, framed from base 1. CDR1 and CDR2 are drawn from the germline V gene: MGHRA, YSYEKL. Note on this clone: Its specific antigen is unknown. The junction departs from the called germline gene at one end, perhaps through a read error.

The cohort comprised some 680 healthy bone marrow donors. Cohort members were all nominally healthy when sampled, although unrecorded immune exposures were likely present. The donor tested CMV seronegative, placing the donor among the 352 seronegative members of the cohort. A peripheral blood sample was collected from each donor, and TCR beta sequencing was performed on peripheral blood mononuclear cells. Genomic DNA was extracted from the blood cell samples with the Qiagen DNeasy Blood Extraction Kit. This TCR was recovered from a man aged 25-45 years in good health and CMV-seronegative. Sequencing was done on a sample of PBMCs. The chain was built from TRBV4-1 and TRBJ2-5; 8 bases in the middle match TRBD2. In nucleotide form, the sequence is TGCGCCAGCAGCCAAGATCGGTGGACTAGCAGCCAAGAGACCCGGTACTTC. It translates to CASSQDRWTSSQETRYF.